The 4 T cell receptor beta chains in this list originate from one sample, sequenced in a study of vaccination effects on CD4 cells after COVID-19. TCRdb keeps only in-frame clones here, not all; method: immunoSEQ multiplex PCR. This table has 35,000 to 50,000 clones, roughly 82% appearing once. Antigen-specific CD4+ T cells expanded by the ViraFEST assay with viral peptide pools were then sequenced. Cultured cells yielded isolated CD4+ T cells after 10 days. Among the vaccine recipients, none had a prior SARS-CoV-2 infection, and nucleocapsid antibodies were negative. These TCRs' antigens remain unknown. Sequencing used CD4+ T cells from PBMCs cultured with HCoV-NL63 spike peptides, obtained before COVID-19 vaccination. The receptors stem from a human donor who received a COVID-19 vaccine.

The chain links TRBV5-8 to TRBJ2-1, with 13 positions matching TRBD2. The V gene's germline CDR1 is SGHTS and CDR2 YDEGEE. CDR3 size: 18 residues. The V and J ends lost 7 bases and 7 bases, in that order; junction bases with no gene match: 17. The CDR3 reads CASPELLAGGLSGNEQFF. The CDR3, as DNA: TGTGCCAGCCCGGAACTACTAGCGGGGGGGCTCAGTGGGAATGAGCAGTTCTTC.

In nucleotides, the CDR3 is TGTGCCAGCAGCGTACGAGCCGTGGGAACAGATACGCAGTATTTT. Translating gives CASSVRAVGTDTQYF. This chain uses TRBV9 with TRBJ2-3; D call uncertain. Looked up from germline, CDR1 is SGDLS and CDR2 is YYNGEE. V was clipped by 1 base and J by 3 bases, with 12 bases between them. The CDR3 is made up of 15 amino acids.

V is TRBV5-4 and J is TRBJ1-2, with TRBD1 as a possible D gene (6 bases). The CDR3 extends over 16 amino acids. V shed 2 bases and J shed 4 bases, with 18 bases lying between them. Germline V lookup: CDR1 SGHNT, CDR2 YYREEE (reference sequence). The DNA for the CDR3 is TGTGCCAGCAGCTTCTACCCCAGGACAGCTACCTATGGCTACACCTTC. The encoded protein is CASSFYPRTATYGYTF.

This clone was observed once. The rearrangement uses TRBV20-1 and TRBJ1-5; D uncertain. The ends were cut back, 3 bases at V and 1 base at J, with 7 bases in the middle. Germline lookup yields CDR1 DFQATT and CDR2 SNEGSKA (reference sequence). The CDR3 runs to 13 residues. The CDR3 region is CSASSGSNQPQHF. CDR3 DNA: TGCAGTGCTAGTTCCGGAAGCAATCAGCCCCAGCATTTT.